This T cell receptor beta chain was observed in a study of blood T cell repertoires in COVID-19. In the source study's methods: Cell counts per sample came from amplifying reference gene primers. Sequenced by immunoSEQ multiplex PCR; TCRdb stores in-frame clones only, minus some. From that table come the V and J calls and clone size; the DNA was used to work out D and trimming. This table holds about 140,000 clones, just over 85% found once. Sequencing used peripheral blood. The sequence was obtained from a woman aged 55 to 70 with acute or convalescent COVID-19.

The CDR3 bases are TGTGCCAGCAGCGTTGCACAGGGGGCCCCGACCGGGGAGCTGTTTTTT. Translated: CASSVAQGAPTGELFF. The V and J genes are TRBV9 and TRBJ2-2, with TRBD1 matching over 9 bases. CDR3 length: 16 residues. The germline V gene encodes CDR1 SGDLS and CDR2 YYNGEE. J gave up 5 bases and V 2 bases, and 7 bases lay outside the gene matches.